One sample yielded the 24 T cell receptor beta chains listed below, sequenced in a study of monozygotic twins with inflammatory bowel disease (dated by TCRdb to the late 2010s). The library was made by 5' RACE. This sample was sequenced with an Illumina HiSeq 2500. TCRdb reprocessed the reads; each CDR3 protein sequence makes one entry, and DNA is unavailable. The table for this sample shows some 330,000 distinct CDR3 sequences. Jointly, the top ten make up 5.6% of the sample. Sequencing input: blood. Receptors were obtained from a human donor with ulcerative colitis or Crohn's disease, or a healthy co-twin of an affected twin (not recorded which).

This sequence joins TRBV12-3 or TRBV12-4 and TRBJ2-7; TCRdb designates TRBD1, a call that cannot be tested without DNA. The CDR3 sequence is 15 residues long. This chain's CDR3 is CASSSQGGKGYEQYF.

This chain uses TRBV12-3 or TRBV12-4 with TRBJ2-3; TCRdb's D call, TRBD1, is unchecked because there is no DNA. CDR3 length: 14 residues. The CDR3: CASSLLGGGDTQYF.

The CDR3 loop reads CASHRGMNTEAFF. The chain employs TRBV5-1 and TRBJ1-1; TCRdb reports TRBD1, a call that lacks DNA to check it against. The CDR3 has 13 residues. Germline CDR1 is SGHRS and CDR2 is YFSETQ.

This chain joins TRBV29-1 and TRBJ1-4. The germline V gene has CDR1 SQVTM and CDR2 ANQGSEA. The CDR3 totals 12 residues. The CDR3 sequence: CSVSGGGEKLFF.

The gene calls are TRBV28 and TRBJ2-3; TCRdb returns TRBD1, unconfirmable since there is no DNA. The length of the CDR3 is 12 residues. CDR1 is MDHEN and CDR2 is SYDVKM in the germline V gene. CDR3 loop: CASSLGGITQYF.

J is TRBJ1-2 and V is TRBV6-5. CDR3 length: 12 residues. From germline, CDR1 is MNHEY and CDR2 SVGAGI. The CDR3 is CASSYYGYGYTF.

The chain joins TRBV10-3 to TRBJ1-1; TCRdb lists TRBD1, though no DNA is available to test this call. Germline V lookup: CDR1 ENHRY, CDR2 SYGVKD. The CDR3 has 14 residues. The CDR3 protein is CAISVGQPNTEAFF.

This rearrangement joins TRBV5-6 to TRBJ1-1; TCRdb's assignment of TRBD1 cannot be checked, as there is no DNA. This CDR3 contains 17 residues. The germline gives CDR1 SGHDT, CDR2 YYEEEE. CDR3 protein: CASSLLGQASSTTEAFF.

The CDR3 here is CASTQGAWVGELFF. V gene TRBV27 combines with J gene TRBJ2-2; the TCRdb call, TRBD1, lacks DNA for checking. From germline, CDR1 is MNHEY and CDR2 SMNVEV (reference sequence). The CDR3 extends over 14 amino acids.

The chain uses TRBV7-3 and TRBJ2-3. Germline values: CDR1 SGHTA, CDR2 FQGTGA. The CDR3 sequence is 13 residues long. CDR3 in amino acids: CASSSYGPDTQCF.

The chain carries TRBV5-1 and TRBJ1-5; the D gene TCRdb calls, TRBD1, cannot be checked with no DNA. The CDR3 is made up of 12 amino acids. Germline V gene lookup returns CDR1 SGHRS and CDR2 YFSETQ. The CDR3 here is CASSSPVQPQHF.

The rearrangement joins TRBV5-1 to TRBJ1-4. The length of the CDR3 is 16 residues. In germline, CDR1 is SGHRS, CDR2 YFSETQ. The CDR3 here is CASSPKRSATNEKLFF.

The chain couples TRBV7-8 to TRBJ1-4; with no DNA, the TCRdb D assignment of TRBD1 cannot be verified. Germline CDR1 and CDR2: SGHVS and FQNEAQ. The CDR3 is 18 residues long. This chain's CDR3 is CASSARQGPRQSNEKLFF.

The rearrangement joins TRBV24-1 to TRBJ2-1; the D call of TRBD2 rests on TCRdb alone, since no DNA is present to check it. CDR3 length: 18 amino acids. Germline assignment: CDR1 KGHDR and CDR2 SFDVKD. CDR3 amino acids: CATSDPTSGGALFNEQFF.

The CDR3 reads CASSPGGGLGNQPQHF. The rearrangement joins TRBV7-9 to TRBJ1-5. In germline, CDR1 is SEHNR, CDR2 FQNEAQ (reference sequence). The CDR3 is 16 amino acids.

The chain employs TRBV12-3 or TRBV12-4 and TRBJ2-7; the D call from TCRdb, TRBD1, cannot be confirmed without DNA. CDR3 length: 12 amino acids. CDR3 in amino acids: CASSLGGNEQYF.

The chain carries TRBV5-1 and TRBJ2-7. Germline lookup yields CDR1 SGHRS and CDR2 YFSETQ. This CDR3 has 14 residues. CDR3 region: CASSLGSASYEQYF. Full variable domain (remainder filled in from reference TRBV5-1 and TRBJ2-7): KAGVTQTPRYLIKTRGQQVTLSCSPISGHRSVSWYQQTPGQGLQFLFEYFSETQRNKGNFPGRFSGRQFSNSRSEMNVSTLELGDSALYLCASSLGSASYEQYFGPGTRLTVT.

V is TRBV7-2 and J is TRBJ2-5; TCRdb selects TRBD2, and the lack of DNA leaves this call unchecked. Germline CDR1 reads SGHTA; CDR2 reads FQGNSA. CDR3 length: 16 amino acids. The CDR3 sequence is CASSFTGGRLEETQYF.

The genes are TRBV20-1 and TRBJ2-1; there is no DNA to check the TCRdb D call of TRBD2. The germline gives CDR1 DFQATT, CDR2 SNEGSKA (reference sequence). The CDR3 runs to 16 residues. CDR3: CSATTSGGGFYNEQFF.

CDR3 sequence: CASSPPRQSSGANVLTF. The genes are TRBV28 and TRBJ2-6; TCRdb indicates TRBD2, and absent DNA this call remains unverified. Germline values: CDR1 MDHEN, CDR2 SYDVKM. The CDR3 runs to 17 residues.

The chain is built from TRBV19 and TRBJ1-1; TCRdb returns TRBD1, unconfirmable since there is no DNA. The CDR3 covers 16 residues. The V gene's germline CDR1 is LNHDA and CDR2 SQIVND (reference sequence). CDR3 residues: CASSILRGQGNTEAFF. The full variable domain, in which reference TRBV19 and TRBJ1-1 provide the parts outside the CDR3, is DGGITQSPKYLFRKEGQNVTLSCEQNLNHDAMYWYRQDPGQGLRLIYYSQIVNDFQKGDIAEGYSVSREKKESFPLTVTSAQKNPTAFYLCASSILRGQGNTEAFFGQGTRLTVV.

The CDR3 spells CASSSHLLAGGRADTQYF. V is TRBV11-2 and J is TRBJ2-3; TCRdb returns TRBD2, unconfirmable since there is no DNA. The CDR3 is made up of 18 amino acids. In germline, CDR1 is SGHAT, CDR2 FQNNGV.

The CDR3 is CASSLSASGVLKNIQYF. The chain has TRBV27 and TRBJ2-4; TCRdb's D call, TRBD2, is unchecked because there is no DNA. CDR3 length equals 17 residues. Per the germline V gene, CDR1 is MNHEY and CDR2 is SMNVEV (reference sequence).

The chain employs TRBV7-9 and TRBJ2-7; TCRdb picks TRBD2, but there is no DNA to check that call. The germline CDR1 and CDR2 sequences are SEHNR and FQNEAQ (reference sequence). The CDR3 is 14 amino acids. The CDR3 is CASSSLSGPYEQYF. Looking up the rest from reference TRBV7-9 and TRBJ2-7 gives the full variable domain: DTGVSQNPRHKITKRGQNVTFRCDPISEHNRLYWYRQTLGQGPEFLTYFQNEAQLEKSRLLSDRFSAERPKGSFSTLEIQRTEQGDSAMYLCASSSLSGPYEQYFGPGTRLTVT.